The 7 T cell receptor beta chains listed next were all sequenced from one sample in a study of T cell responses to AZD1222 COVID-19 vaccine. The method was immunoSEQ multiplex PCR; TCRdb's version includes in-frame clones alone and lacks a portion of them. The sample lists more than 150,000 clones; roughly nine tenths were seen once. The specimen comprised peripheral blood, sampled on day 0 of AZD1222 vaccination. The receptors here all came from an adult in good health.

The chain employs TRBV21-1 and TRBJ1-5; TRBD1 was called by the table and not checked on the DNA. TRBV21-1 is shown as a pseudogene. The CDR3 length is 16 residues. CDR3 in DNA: TGTGCCAGCAGCAAAGGAGAGGACAGGGTCAATCAGCCCCAGCATTTT. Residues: CASSKGEDRVNQPQHF.

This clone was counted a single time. This chain's CDR3 is CASSLSGDRLETQYF. The CDR3 DNA sequence: TGTGCCAGCAGTTTATCTGGCGATAGGCTGGAGACCCAGTACTTC. This chain uses TRBV28 with TRBJ2-5; D unresolved. The germline V gene encodes CDR1 MDHEN and CDR2 SYDVKM. The CDR3 is 15 residues long. Trimming removed 1 base from V and 5 bases from J, with 14 bases in between.

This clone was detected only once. The CDR3 DNA reads as TGTGCCAGCAGTAGGGCGGGCGGTACAGATACGCAGTATTTT. Translation gives CASSRAGGTDTQYF. The chain has TRBV28 and TRBJ2-3, with a tentative D call TRBD2 (5 bases). The V gene's germline CDR1 is MDHEN and CDR2 SYDVKM. This CDR3 spans 14 amino acids. Trimming removed 5 bases from V and 3 bases from J, with 12 bases in between.

The CDR3 DNA reads TGTGCCAGTACAAGGGGTGATTTTACTTATAGCAATCAGCCCCAGCATTTT. It translates to CASTRGDFTYSNQPQHF. The genes are TRBV19 and TRBJ1-5, with a weak D call TRBD1 (5 bases). In germline, CDR1 is LNHDA, CDR2 SQIVND (reference sequence). The V end lost 7 bases, the J end lost 0 bases, and 19 bases lay between the germline ends. CDR3 length: 17 amino acids. Supplemented by reference TRBV19 and TRBJ1-5, the full variable domain reads DGGITQSPKYLFRKEGQNVTLSCEQNLNHDAMYWYRQDPGQGLRLIYYSQIVNDFQKGDIAEGYSVSREKKESFPLTVTSAQKNPTAFYLCASTRGDFTYSNQPQHFGDGTRLSIL.

CDR3 in DNA: TGTGCCAGCAGTTTAGGAGGGGCAAACTATCAGCCCCAGCATTTT. It yields the protein CASSLGGANYQPQHF. The chain links TRBV28 to TRBJ1-5; a weak D match, TRBD1 (5 bases). The CDR3 length is 15 residues. Trimming took 2 bases from V and 5 from J, leaving 13 bases between them. Germline-derived CDR1 and CDR2 are MDHEN and SYDVKM.

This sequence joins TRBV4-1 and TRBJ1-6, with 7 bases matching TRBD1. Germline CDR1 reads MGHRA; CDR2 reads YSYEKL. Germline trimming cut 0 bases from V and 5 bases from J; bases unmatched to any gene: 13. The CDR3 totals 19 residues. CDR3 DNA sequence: TGCGCCAGCAGCCAAGATATGGTCCCCACAGGGGCTAATAATTCACCCCTCCACTTT. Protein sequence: CASSQDMVPTGANNSPLHF.

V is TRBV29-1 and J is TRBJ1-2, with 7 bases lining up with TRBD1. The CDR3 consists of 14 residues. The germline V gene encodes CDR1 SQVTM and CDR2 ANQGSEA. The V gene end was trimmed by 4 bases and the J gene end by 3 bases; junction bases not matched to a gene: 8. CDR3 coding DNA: TGCAGCGTTGCTGACAGGGCCTCATACTATGGCTACACCTTC. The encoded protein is CSVADRASYYGYTF.